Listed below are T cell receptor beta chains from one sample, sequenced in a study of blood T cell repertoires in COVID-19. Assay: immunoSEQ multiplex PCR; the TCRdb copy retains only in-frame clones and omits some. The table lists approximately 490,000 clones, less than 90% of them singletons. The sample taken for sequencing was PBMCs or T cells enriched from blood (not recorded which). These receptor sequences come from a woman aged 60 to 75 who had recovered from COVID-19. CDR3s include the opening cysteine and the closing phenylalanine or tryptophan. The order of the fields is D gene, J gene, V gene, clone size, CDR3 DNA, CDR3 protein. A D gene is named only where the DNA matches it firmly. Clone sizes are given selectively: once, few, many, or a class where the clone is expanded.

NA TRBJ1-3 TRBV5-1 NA TGCGCCAGCAGCTTGTCAGGGTTAGGAAACACCATATATTTT CASSLSGLGNTIYF
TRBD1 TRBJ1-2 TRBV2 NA TGTGCCAGCAGTCCTCGACAGGGCGTTAACTATGGCTACACCTTC CASSPRQGVNYGYTF
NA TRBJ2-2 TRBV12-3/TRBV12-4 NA TGTGCCAGCCAATTTAGCCTTTCCGGGGAGCTGTTTTTT CASQFSLSGELFF
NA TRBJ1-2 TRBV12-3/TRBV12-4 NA TGTGCCAGCAGTTTTGGCAGGGACTATGGCTACACCTTC CASSFGRDYGYTF
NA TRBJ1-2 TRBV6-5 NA TGTGCCAGCACCGAAAGAGGCAGGGGAGTCTATGGCTACACCTTC CASTERGRGVYGYTF
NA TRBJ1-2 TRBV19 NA TGTGCCAGTAGTTCAGGGACTACCTATGGCTACACCTTC CASSSGTTYGYTF
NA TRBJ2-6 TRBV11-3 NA TGTGCCAGCAGCCCATTCTCTGGGGCCAACGTCCTGACTTTC CASSPFSGANVLTF
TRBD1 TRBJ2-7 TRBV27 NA TGTGCCAGCAGCCCAACAGGGGGGGAGCAGTACTTC CASSPTGGEQYF
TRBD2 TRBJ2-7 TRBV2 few TGTGCCAGCAGTCCCCAAATAGCGGGGTTTTCCTACGAGCAGTACTTC CASSPQIAGFSYEQYF
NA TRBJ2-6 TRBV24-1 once TGTGCCACCAGCACCAGGGGAGCAGGGGCCAACGTCCTGACTTTC CATSTRGAGANVLTF
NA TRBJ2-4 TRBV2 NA TGTGCCACCTCCCAGGGGGCCAAAAACATTCAGTACTTC CATSQGAKNIQYF
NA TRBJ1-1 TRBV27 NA TGTGCCAGCAGCGGGGTCACTGAAGCTTTCTTT CASSGVTEAFF
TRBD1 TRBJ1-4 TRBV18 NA TGTGCCAGCTCACCAAAGACAGGGTGGACTAATGAAAAACTGTTTTTT CASSPKTGWTNEKLFF
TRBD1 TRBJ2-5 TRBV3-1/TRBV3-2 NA TGTGCCAGCAGCCTGAGTGGGACAGGGGTCATTAAGACCCAGTACTTC CASSLSGTGVIKTQYF
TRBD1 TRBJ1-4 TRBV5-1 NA TGCGCCAGCAGCTTAGGACAGGGGTCCACAACTAATGAAAAACTGTTTTTT CASSLGQGSTTNEKLFF
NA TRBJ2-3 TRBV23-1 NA TGCGCCAGCAGTCTCAAATGGAGAGCCTGTTACACAGATACGCAGTATTTT CASSLKWRACYTDTQYF
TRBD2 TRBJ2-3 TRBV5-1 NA TGCGCCAGCAGCTTGACTAGCGGGGGGTTTAGCACAGATACGCAGTATTTT CASSLTSGGFSTDTQYF
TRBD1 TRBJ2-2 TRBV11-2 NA TGTGCCAGCAGATCAGGACAGGGGTACACCGGGGAGCTGTTTTTT CASRSGQGYTGELFF
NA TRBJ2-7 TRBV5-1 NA TGCGCCAGCAGCTCTGGGTCGGGGACCTACGAGCAGTACTTC CASSSGSGTYEQYF
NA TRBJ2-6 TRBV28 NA TGTGCCAGCAGGGCGGGACAGGGGGCCAACGTCCTGACTTTC CASRAGQGANVLTF
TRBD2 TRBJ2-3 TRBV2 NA TGTGCCAGTAGCGGGACTAGCACAGATACGCAGTATTTT CASSGTSTDTQYF
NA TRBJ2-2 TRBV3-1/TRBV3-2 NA TGTGCCAGCAGCCTGGGCGGCGGGTGGGACACCGGGGAGCTGTTTTTT CASSLGGGWDTGELFF